This T cell receptor (beta chain) stems from a study of beta chain features in type 1 diabetes. At the level of the study: Patient and healthy donor groups were alike in age, gender and cell yields.

Reverse transcribing all isolated RNA meant expressed TCRB transcripts were sequenced. This table comes from immunoSEQ multiplex PCR, and its TCRdb copy is limited to in-frame clones, with some not included. The repertoire consists of about 360,000 clones, with 10% to 15% occurring once and the leading ten covering around 0.0099%. Trimming pared 5 bases from V and 2 bases from J, leaving 13 bases between. Germline V gives CDR1 MNHNY, CDR2 SVGAGI (reference sequence). The CDR3 spans 14 residues. On this clone itself: Its antigen is currently unknown.

Averaging about 0.12 L, one heparinised blood draw came from each individual donor. General study points: Reads derived from cDNA could over-represent cells showing high TCR expression. Researchers report that Type 1 diabetes patients had moderately but significantly shorter TCRB CDR3s across all four CD4+ subsets. For patients, the naive, central memory and Treg TCRB repertoires appeared more alike than for healthy donors.

V and J are TRBV6-6 and TRBJ2-7; D perhaps matches TRBD1 (5 bases). Material: naive CD4+ T cells from blood. This clonotype originated in a woman aged 18 to 35 with type 1 diabetes. Here the CDR3 reads CASSPDSRPYEQYF. CDR3 nucleotides: TGTGCCAGCAGTCCCGACAGCCGCCCCTACGAGCAGTACTTC.